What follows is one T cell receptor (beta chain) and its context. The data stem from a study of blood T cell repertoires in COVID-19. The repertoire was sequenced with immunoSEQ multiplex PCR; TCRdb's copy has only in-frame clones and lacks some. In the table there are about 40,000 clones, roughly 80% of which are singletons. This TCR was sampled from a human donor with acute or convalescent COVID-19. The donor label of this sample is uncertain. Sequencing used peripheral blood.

CDR3 amino acids: CASSLVVRGNEQYF. CDR3 bases: TGTGCCAGCAGCTTAGTTGTCAGGGGGAACGAGCAGTACTTC. The chain is built from TRBV7-2 and TRBJ2-7; 7 bases fit TRBD1. The CDR3 runs to 14 residues. Germline V gene data show CDR1 as SGHTA and CDR2 as FQGNSA. The J segment lost 5 bases and the V segment lost 1 base, leaving 5 bases of the junction unmatched.